This T cell receptor (beta chain) is drawn from a study of Tregs in tolerant kidney transplant recipients. Study conclusions and caveats: In tolerant patients, donor-specific Tregs outgrew total Tregs, suggesting antigen-driven expansion. Expanding Tregs on activated donor B cells appeared to best identify donor-specific TCRbeta clones.

Mixed chimerism was transient after nonmyeloablative marrow transplants from related graft donors. Assay: immunoSEQ multiplex PCR; the TCRdb copy retains only in-frame clones and omits some. The table records tens of thousands of clones, 91% of them present only once. Germline values: CDR1 SGHNT, CDR2 YENEEA. This CDR3 has 15 amino acids. Trimming cost V 1 base and J 0 bases, with 10 bases left between them. As concerns this clone: Its antigen is unidentified.

The clonotype originates from a human patient who received a combined kidney and bone marrow transplant. Some T cells may be the graft donor's. Specimen: CD4+ T cells from blood (PBMCs), collected 24 months after the transplant. V is TRBV11-3 and J is TRBJ2-7; D possibly corresponds to TRBD2 (6 bases). The CDR3 DNA reads as TGTGCCAGCAGCTTAGTGGCGGGGAGCTCCTACGAGCAGTACTTC. Protein product: CASSLVAGSSYEQYF. Looking up the rest from reference TRBV11-3 and TRBJ2-7 gives the full variable domain: EAGVVQSPRYKIIEKKQPVAFWCNPISGHNTLYWYLQNLGQGPELLIRYENEEAVDDSQLPKDRFSAERLKGVDSTLKIQPAELGDSAVYLCASSLVAGSSYEQYFGPGTRLTVT.